Listed below are T cell receptor beta chains from one sample, sequenced in a study of vaccination effects on CD4 cells after COVID-19. The table came from immunoSEQ multiplex PCR; TCRdb's copy has only in-frame clones and leaves some out. The sample includes roughly 55,000 clones, around 82% of them seen just once. The antigens for these receptors are not known. Sequencing was performed on CD4+ T cells from PBMCs cultured with HCoV-OC43 spike peptides, taken after COVID-19 vaccination. These receptors were collected from a human donor who received a COVID-19 vaccine. The conserved cysteine and the conserved F or W are not part of the CDR3 here. Part of the rows lack a size; the others show once, few, many or a class for expanded clones.

TRBV9	TRBJ2-3	-	ASSVAPGEADTQY
TRBV4-3	TRBJ1-3	once	ASSQGWTGADNTIY
TRBV6-6	TRBJ1-6	-	ASRSTGGGDSPLH
TRBV29-1	TRBJ1-1	-	SVLELNTEAF
TRBV18	TRBJ1-2	-	ASSPNRDSQISGYT
TRBV25-1	TRBJ1-2	-	ASSEDPTDGYT
TRBV7-8	TRBJ1-3	-	ASSLVLGPGNTIY
TRBV5-1	TRBJ1-3	-	ASSLLGQSSGNTIY
TRBV29-1	TRBJ1-2	-	SVGLVHGYT
TRBV5-1	TRBJ2-3	-	ASSLEDDTQY
TRBV3-1/TRBV3-2	TRBJ2-2	few	ASSPLEGWVTGELF
TRBV19	TRBJ1-1	-	ASSALGGQPNTEAF
TRBV30	TRBJ1-4	-	AWSLGMRLNEKLF
TRBV18	TRBJ2-2	-	ASSSQGARTGELF
TRBV9	TRBJ1-5	few	ASSGGTGDNQPQH
TRBV19	TRBJ1-2	-	ASSIQQGTGLDGYT
TRBV6-5	TRBJ2-6	-	ASLGREHGANVLT
TRBV19	TRBJ2-5	-	ASRSGGSKETQY
TRBV19	TRBJ1-1	-	ASSISIRVEAF
TRBV11-3	TRBJ2-1	once	ASSDRVSSYNEQF
TRBV28	TRBJ1-2	few	ASLKRIYGYT
TRBV6-5	TRBJ1-2	-	ASSRDRGYGYT
TRBV5-1	TRBJ1-5	-	ASSLGVGGQPQH
TRBV15	TRBJ1-2	-	ATSDIISGQGSDGYT
TRBV10-2	TRBJ2-5	once	ASSDTGLAGETQY
TRBV3-1/TRBV3-2	TRBJ2-5	-	ASSLWDRQETQY
TRBV29-1	TRBJ2-1	once	SAADRGLNEQF
TRBV30	TRBJ2-5	once	AWSGQIQETQY
TRBV7-3	TRBJ2-6	-	ASSLVKAGANVLT
TRBV6-5	TRBJ1-5	few	ASSFSGINQPQH
TRBV2	TRBJ1-4	few	ASSGGAGEKLF
TRBV7-9	TRBJ1-5	-	ASSLQGARPQH
TRBV7-2	TRBJ2-5	-	ASSLKGQAVPETQY
TRBV24-1	TRBJ2-5	-	ATSDPHETQY
TRBV9	TRBJ1-6	-	ASSVDQGPLSPLH
TRBV18	TRBJ2-1	few	ASSPYGPQRSYNEQF
TRBV19	TRBJ2-3	-	ASSRGTGPAQY
TRBV5-1	TRBJ1-5	once	ASSFQGGFEPQH
TRBV5-1	TRBJ2-2	-	ASTSHGTGGITGELF
TRBV7-3	TRBJ2-5	-	ASSSGQGPRETQY
TRBV3-1/TRBV3-2	TRBJ1-6	-	ASSQNRADSPLH
TRBV5-1	TRBJ1-6	-	ASSLGTGPTTPLH
TRBV24-1	TRBJ1-2	few	ATSDFSGTGGIGYT
TRBV18	TRBJ2-5	-	ASSPLPVQETQY
TRBV5-1	TRBJ1-4	-	ASSFGSRDEKLF
TRBV4-3	TRBJ1-5	-	ASSQDLQDRQPQH
TRBV10-3	TRBJ1-1	-	AISEIADANTEAF
TRBV19	TRBJ1-2	-	ASRATGNYGYT
TRBV14	TRBJ2-1	few	ASSQDFGQGYNEQF